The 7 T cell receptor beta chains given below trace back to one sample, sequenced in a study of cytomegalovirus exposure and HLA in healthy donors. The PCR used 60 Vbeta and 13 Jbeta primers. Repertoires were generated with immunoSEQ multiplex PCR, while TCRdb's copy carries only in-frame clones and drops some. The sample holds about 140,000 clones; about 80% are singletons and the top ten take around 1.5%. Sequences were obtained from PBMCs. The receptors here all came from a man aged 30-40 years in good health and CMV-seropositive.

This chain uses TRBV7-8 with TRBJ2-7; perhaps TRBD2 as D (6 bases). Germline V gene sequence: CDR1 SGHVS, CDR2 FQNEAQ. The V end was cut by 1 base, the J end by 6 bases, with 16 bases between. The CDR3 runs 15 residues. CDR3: CASSLVGGGIGEQYF. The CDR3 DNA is TGTGCCAGCAGCTTAGTGGGGGGAGGTATCGGCGAGCAGTACTTC.

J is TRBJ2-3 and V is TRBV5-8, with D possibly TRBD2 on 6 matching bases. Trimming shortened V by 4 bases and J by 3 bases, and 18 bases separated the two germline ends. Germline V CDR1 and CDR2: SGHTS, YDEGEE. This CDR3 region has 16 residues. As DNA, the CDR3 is TGTGCCAGCAGCGCCTCCACGGGACTCGCAACAGATACGCAGTATTTT. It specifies CASSASTGLATDTQYF.

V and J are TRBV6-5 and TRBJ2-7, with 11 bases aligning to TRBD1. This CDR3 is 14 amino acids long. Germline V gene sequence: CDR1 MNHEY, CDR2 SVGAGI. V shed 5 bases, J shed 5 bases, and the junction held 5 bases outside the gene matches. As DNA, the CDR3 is TGTGCCAGCAGTAGGACAGGGGGCCCCAACGAGCAGTACTTC. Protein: CASSRTGGPNEQYF.

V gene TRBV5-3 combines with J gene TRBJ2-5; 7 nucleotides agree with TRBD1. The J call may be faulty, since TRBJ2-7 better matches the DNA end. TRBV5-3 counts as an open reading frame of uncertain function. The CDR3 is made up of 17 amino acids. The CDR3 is CARRDQGTAGPSYEQYF. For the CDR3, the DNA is TGTGCCAGAAGGGATCAAGGGACAGCAGGCCCTTCCTACGAGCAGTACTTC.

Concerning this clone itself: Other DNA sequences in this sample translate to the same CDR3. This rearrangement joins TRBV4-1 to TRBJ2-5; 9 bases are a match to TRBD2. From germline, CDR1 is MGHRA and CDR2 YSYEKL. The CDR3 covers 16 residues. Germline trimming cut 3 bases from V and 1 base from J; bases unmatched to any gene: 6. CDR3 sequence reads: CASSHLSGGIQETQYF. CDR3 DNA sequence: TGCGCCAGCAGCCATCTAAGCGGGGGGATCCAAGAGACCCAGTACTTC.

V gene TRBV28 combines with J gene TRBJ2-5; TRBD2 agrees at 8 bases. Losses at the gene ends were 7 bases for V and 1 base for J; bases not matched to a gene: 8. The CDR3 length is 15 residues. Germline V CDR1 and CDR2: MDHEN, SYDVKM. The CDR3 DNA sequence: TGTGCCAGCATTAACCGGGGGGGGACCCAAGAGACCCAGTACTTC. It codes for CASINRGGTQETQYF.

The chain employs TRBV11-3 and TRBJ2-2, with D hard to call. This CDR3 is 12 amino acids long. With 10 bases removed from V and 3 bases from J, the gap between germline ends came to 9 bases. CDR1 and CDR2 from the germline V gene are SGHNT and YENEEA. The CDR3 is CATTNYTGELFF. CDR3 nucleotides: TGTGCCACCACGAACTACACCGGGGAGCTGTTTTTT.